This T cell receptor beta chain was recorded in a study of STAT3 mutations in large granular lymphocyte leukemia. As for the study in general: Canonical activating STAT3 mutations were detected in roughly half of the longitudinally sequenced T-LGLL patients. Whole-study results and caveats: Every T-cell large granular lymphocyte leukemia patient had at least one immunodominant TCR beta clonotype. Some patients had dominant TCR clones larger than their STAT3 mutant burden. Sampling intervals varied between patients and samples.

V shed 5 bases, J shed 5 bases, and the junction held 12 bases outside the gene matches. The CDR3 has 16 amino acids. Germline V gives CDR1 SGHAT, CDR2 FQNNGV. This clone came up once. Its antigen is not identified. Average productive template count per sample was about 44,000. Profiling relied on immunoSEQ multiplex PCR, and the TCRdb table lists in-frame clones only, not all of them. The sample has about 24,000 clones, 94% seen once. The gene calls are TRBV11-2 and TRBJ1-5; 7 bases align to TRBD1. The clonotype originates from a man aged 35 to 55 with T-cell large granular lymphocyte leukemia. Some clones in this sample may be carry-over from other donors' samples. The sample comprised peripheral blood mononuclear cells. As DNA, the CDR3 is TGTGCCAGCAGCGGCAAACAACAGGGGATTGATCAGCCCCAGCATTTT. It encodes CASSGKQQGIDQPQHF.